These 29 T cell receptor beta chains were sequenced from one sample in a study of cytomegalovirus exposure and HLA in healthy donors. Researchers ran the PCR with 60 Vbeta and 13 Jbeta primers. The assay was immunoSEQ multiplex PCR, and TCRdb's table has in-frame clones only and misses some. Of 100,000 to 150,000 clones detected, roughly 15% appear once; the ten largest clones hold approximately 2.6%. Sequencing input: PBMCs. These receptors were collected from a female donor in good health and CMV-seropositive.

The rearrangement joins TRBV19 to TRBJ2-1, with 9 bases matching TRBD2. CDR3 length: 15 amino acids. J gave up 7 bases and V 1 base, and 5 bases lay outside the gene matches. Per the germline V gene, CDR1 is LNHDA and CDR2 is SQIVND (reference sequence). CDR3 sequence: CASSIVASGENEQFF. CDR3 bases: TGTGCCAGTAGTATAGTGGCTAGCGGGGAAAATGAGCAGTTCTTC. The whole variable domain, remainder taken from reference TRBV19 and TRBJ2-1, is DGGITQSPKYLFRKEGQNVTLSCEQNLNHDAMYWYRQDPGQGLRLIYYSQIVNDFQKGDIAEGYSVSREKKESFPLTVTSAQKNPTAFYLCASSIVASGENEQFFGPGTRLTVL.

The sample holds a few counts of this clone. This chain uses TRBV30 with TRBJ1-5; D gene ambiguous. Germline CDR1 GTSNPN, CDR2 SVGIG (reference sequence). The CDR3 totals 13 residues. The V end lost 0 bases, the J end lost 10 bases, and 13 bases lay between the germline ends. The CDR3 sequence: CAWSVRWAGPQHF. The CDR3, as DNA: TGTGCCTGGAGTGTACGCTGGGCAGGCCCCCAGCATTTT.

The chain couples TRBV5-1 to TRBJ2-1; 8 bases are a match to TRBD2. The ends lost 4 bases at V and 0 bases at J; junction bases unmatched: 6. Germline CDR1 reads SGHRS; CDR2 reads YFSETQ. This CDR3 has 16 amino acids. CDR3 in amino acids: CASSISGVGSYNEQFF. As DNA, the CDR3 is TGCGCCAGCAGCATTAGCGGGGTGGGCTCCTACAATGAGCAGTTCTTC. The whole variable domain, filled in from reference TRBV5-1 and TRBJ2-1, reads KAGVTQTPRYLIKTRGQQVTLSCSPISGHRSVSWYQQTPGQGLQFLFEYFSETQRNKGNFPGRFSGRQFSNSRSEMNVSTLELGDSALYLCASSISGVGSYNEQFFGPGTRLTVL.

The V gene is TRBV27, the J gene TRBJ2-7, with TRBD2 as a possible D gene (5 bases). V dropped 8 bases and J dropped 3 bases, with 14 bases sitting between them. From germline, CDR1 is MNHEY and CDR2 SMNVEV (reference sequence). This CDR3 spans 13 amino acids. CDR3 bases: TGTGCCAGCGCGATCGGGGTTGGCTACGAGCAGTACTTC. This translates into CASAIGVGYEQYF.

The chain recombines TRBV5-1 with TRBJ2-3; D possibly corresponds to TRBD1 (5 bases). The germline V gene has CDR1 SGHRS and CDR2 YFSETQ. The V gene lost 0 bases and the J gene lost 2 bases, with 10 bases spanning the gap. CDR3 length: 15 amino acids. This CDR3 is CASSLDGHDTDTQYF. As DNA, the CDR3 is TGCGCCAGCAGCTTGGATGGACACGACACAGATACGCAGTATTTT.

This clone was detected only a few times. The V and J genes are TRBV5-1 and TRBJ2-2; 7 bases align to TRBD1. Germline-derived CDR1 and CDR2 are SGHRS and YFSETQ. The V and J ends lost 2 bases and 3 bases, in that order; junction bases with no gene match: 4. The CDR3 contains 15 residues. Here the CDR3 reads CASSFLGGDTGELFF. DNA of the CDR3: TGCGCCAGCAGCTTTCTAGGGGGCGACACCGGGGAGCTGTTTTTT.

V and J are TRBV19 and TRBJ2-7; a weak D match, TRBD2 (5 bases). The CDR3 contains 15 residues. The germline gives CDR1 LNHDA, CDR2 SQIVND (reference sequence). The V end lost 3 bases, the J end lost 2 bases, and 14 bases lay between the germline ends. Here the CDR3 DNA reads TGTGCCAGTAGTATTATTGGGGAGACGACCTACGAGCAGTACTTC. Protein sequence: CASSIIGETTYEQYF. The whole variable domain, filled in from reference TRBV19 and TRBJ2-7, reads DGGITQSPKYLFRKEGQNVTLSCEQNLNHDAMYWYRQDPGQGLRLIYYSQIVNDFQKGDIAEGYSVSREKKESFPLTVTSAQKNPTAFYLCASSIIGETTYEQYFGPGTRLTVT.

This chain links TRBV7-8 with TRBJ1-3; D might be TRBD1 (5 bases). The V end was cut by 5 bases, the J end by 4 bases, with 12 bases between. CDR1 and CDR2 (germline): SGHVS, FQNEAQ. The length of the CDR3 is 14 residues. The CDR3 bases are TGTGCCAGCAGCATCGGGGGGAACGGAAACACCATATATTTT. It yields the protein CASSIGGNGNTIYF.

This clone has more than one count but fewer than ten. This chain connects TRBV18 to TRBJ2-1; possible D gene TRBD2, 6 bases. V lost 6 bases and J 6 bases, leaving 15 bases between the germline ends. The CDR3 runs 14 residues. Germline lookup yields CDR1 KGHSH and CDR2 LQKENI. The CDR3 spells CASSPETSFNEQFF. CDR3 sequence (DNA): TGTGCCAGCTCTCCCGAGACTAGTTTCAATGAGCAGTTCTTC.

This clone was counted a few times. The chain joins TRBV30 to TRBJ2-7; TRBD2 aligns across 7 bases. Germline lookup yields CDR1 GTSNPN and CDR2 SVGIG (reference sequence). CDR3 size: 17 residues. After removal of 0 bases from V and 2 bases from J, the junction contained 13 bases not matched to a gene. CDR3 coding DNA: TGTGCCTGGAGTGTTGGTTGGGGAGGGGTGATAACCTACGAGCAGTACTTC. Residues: CAWSVGWGGVITYEQYF.

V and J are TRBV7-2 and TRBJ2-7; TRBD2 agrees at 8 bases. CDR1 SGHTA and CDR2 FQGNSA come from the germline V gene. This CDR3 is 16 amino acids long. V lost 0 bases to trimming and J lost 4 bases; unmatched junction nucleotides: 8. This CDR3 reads CASSLAFGAGVYEQYF. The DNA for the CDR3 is TGTGCCAGCAGCTTAGCCTTTGGAGCGGGAGTTTACGAGCAGTACTTC. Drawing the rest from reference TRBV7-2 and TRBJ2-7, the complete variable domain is GAGVSQSPSNKVTEKGKDVELRCDPISGHTALYWYRQSLGQGLEFLIYFQGNSAPDKSGLPSDRFSAERTGGSVSTLTIQRTQQEDSAVYLCASSLAFGAGVYEQYFGPGTRLTVT.

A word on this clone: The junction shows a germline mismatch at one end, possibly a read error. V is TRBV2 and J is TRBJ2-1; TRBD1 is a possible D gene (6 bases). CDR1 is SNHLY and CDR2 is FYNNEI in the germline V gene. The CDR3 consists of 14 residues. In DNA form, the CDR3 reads TGTGCCAGCAGTGGATCTGGGGGCGAGTCCTTAGGTATCTTC. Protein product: CASSGSGGESLGIF.

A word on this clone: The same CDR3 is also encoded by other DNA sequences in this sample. CDR3 DNA sequence: TGTGCCACCAGCAGAGATGTAGGGGGCAATCAGCCCCAGCATTTT. Its protein is CATSRDVGGNQPQHF. V gene TRBV15 combines with J gene TRBJ1-5; TRBD1 might be the D (5 bases). CDR3 length: 15 amino acids. Trimming took off 0 bases at V and 2 bases at J, with 8 bases between the two ends. Germline CDR1 is LNHNV and CDR2 is YYDKDF (reference sequence).

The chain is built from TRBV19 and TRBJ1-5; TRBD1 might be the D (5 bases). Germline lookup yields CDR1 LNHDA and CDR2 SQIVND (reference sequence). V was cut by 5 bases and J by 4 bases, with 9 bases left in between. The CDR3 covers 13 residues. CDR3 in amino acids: CASSDSRNQPQHF. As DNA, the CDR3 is TGTGCCAGTAGTGACAGCCGAAATCAGCCCCAGCATTTT.

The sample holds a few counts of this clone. The CDR3 is CASSFGNRGLGNTEAFF. CDR3 bases: TGCGCCAGCAGCTTCGGTAACAGGGGGTTAGGGAACACTGAAGCTTTCTTT. This chain joins TRBV5-1 and TRBJ1-1; TRBD1 matches 8 bases. CDR3 length equals 17 residues. The V and J ends lost 2 bases and 1 base, in that order; junction bases with no gene match: 10. CDR1 SGHRS and CDR2 YFSETQ come from the germline V gene.

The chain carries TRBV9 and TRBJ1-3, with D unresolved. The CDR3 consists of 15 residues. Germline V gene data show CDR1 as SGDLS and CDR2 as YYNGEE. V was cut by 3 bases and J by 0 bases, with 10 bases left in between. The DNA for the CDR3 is TGTGCCAGCAGCGGGACTGTTGTCTCTGGAAACACCATATATTTT. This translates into CASSGTVVSGNTIYF.

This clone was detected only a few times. The CDR3 coding sequence is TGTGCCAGCAGTGCCCTGGACAGGGGTCAGCCCCAGCATTTT. As protein: CASSALDRGQPQHF. The genes are TRBV6-6 and TRBJ1-5; 9 bases are a match to TRBD1. J lost 6 bases, V lost 5 bases, and 5 bases had no gene match. The CDR3 sequence is 14 residues long. Germline V CDR1 and CDR2: MNHNY, SVGAGI (reference sequence).

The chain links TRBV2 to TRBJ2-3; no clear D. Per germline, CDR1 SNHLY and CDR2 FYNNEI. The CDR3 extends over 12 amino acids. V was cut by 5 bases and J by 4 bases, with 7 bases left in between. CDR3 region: CASSTSADTQYF. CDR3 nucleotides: TGTGCCAGCAGTACCTCAGCAGATACGCAGTATTTT.

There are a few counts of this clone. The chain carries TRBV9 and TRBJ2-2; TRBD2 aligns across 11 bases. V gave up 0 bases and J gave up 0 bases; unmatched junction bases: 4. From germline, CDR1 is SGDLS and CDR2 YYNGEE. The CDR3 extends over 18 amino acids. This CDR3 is CASSVAGTSGANTGELFF. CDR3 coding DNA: TGTGCCAGCAGCGTAGCGGGGACTAGCGGCGCGAACACCGGGGAGCTGTTTTTT.

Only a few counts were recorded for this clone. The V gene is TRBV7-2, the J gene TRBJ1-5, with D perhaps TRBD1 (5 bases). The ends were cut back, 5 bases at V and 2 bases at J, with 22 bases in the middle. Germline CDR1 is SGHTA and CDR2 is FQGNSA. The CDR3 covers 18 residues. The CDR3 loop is CASSPAILTGIGNQPQHF. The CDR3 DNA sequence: TGTGCCAGCAGCCCTGCGATTTTAACAGGAATAGGCAATCAGCCCCAGCATTTT.

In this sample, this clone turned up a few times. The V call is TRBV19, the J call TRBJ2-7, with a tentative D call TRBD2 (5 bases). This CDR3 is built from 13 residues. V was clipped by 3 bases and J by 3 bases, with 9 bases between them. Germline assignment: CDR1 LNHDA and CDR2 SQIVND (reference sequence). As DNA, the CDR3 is TGTGCCAGTAGTATCGGACTCTTCTACGAGCAGTACTTC. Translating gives CASSIGLFYEQYF. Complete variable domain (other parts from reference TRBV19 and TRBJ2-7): DGGITQSPKYLFRKEGQNVTLSCEQNLNHDAMYWYRQDPGQGLRLIYYSQIVNDFQKGDIAEGYSVSREKKESFPLTVTSAQKNPTAFYLCASSIGLFYEQYFGPGTRLTVT.

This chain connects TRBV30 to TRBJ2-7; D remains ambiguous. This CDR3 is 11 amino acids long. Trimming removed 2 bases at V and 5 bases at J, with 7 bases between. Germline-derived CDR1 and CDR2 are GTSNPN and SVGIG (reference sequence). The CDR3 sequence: CAWSSGHEQYF. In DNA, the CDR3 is TGTGCCTGGAGTTCAGGTCACGAGCAGTACTTC.

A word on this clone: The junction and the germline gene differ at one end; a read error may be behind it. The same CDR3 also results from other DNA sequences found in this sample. CDR3 in DNA: TGTGCCAGCAGAGATATAGCGGGGGGGGAGACGCAGTACTTC. Its translation: CASRDIAGGETQYF. The gene calls are TRBV6-5 and TRBJ2-5; TRBD2 aligns across 11 bases. Germline assignment: CDR1 MNHEY and CDR2 SVGAGI. The CDR3 is 14 amino acids.

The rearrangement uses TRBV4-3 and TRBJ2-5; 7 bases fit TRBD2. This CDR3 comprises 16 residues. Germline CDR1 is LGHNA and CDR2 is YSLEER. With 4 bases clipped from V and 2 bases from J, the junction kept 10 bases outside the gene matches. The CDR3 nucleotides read TGCGCCAGCAGCCCTTTACTAGCGAACGTGCAAGAGACCCAGTACTTC. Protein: CASSPLLANVQETQYF.

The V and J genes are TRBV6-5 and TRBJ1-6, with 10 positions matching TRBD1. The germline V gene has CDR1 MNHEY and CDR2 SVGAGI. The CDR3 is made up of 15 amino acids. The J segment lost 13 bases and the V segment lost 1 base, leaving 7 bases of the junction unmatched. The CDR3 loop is CASSYYGQGELPLHF. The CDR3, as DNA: TGTGCCAGCAGTTACTACGGACAGGGGGAATTGCCCCTCCACTTT.

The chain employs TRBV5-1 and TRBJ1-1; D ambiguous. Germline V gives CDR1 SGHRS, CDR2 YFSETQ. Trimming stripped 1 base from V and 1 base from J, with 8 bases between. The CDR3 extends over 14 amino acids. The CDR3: CASSLSGPNTEAFF. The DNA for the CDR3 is TGCGCCAGCAGCTTGAGCGGGCCGAACACTGAAGCTTTCTTT.

The CDR3 DNA is TGTGCCAGCAGTGGGGGGGAGGGAGCAGTCCAAGAGACCCAGTACTTC. This translates into CASSGGEGAVQETQYF. This rearrangement joins TRBV6-1 to TRBJ2-5; 7 positions match TRBD2. Trimming cost V 4 bases and J 1 base; bases outside gene matches: 9. This CDR3 is built from 16 residues. Germline V gives CDR1 MNHNS, CDR2 SASEGT.

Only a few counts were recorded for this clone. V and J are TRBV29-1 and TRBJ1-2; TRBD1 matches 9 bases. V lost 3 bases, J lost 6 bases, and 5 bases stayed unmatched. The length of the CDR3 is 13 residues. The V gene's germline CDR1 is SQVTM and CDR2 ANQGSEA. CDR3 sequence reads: CSVEDGTGNGYTF. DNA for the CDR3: TGCAGCGTTGAGGACGGGACAGGGAATGGCTACACCTTC. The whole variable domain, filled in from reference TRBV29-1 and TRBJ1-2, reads SAVISQKPSRDICQRGTSLTIQCQVDSQVTMMFWYRQQPGQSLTLIATANQGSEATYESGFVIDKFPISRPNLTFSTLTVSNMSPEDSSIYLCSVEDGTGNGYTFGSGTRLTVV.

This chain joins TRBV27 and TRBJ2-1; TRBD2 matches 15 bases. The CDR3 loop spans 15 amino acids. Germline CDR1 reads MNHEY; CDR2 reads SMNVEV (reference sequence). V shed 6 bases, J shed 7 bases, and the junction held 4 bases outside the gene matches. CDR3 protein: CASSGGTSGRNEQFF. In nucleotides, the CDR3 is TGTGCCAGCAGCGGCGGGACTAGCGGGAGGAATGAGCAGTTCTTC.